Listed here are 20 T cell receptor beta chains from one sample, sequenced in a study of shared clonotypes between healthy human individuals. The assay was immunoSEQ multiplex PCR, and TCRdb's table has in-frame clones only and misses some. The data show 2 million to 2.5 million clones, 85% to 95% seen once. Sequencing was carried out using naive CD4+ T cells from PBMCs. Subset specified: CD45RA+ positively selected. The origin of the receptors is a man aged 18 to 30 in good health. Some clones in this sample may be carry-over from other donors' samples.

On this clone itself: In the same sample, other DNA sequences code for this CDR3. The J gene is TRBJ1-2, the V gene TRBV28; D is ambiguous. CDR1 and CDR2 from the germline V gene are MDHEN and SYDVKM. V lost 5 bases, J lost 5 bases, and 12 bases lay in between. The CDR3 sequence is 13 residues long. CDR3 residues: CASSPPGGYGYTF. Written as DNA, the CDR3 is TGTGCCAGCAGTCCCCCCGGAGGTTATGGCTACACCTTC.

The table lists this clone with a count of one. The V call is TRBV6-6, the J call TRBJ1-4, with TRBD1 matching 7 bases. V was pared by 6 bases and J by 5 bases, with 6 bases of the junction left unmatched. CDR1 and CDR2 from the germline V gene are MNHNY and SVGAGI (reference sequence). The CDR3 is 14 residues long. In nucleotides, the CDR3 is TGTGCCAGCAGAGAGACAGGGATAAATGAAAAACTGTTTTTT. It specifies CASRETGINEKLFF.

The CDR3 sequence: CASSPHRNQPQHF. CDR3 DNA sequence: TGTGCCAGCAGTCCCCACAGGAATCAGCCCCAGCATTTT. The gene calls are TRBV28 and TRBJ1-5; a possible D gene is TRBD1 (5 bases). CDR1 is MDHEN and CDR2 is SYDVKM in the germline V gene. The CDR3 extends over 13 amino acids. V was cut by 5 bases and J by 4 bases, with 9 bases left in between.

The rearrangement links TRBV2 to TRBJ2-5, with D tentatively TRBD1 (5 bases). Germline loops: CDR1 SNHLY, CDR2 FYNNEI. V was clipped by 5 bases and J by 2 bases, with 9 bases between them. The CDR3 totals 13 residues. The CDR3 protein is CASSNAGQETQYF. In DNA, the CDR3 is TGTGCCAGCAGTAATGCAGGGCAAGAGACCCAGTACTTC. Using reference TRBV2 and TRBJ2-5 for the parts outside the CDR3, the full variable domain is EPEVTQTPSHQVTQMGQEVILRCVPISNHLYFYWYRQILGQKVEFLVSFYNNEISEKSEIFDDQFSVERPDGSNFTLKIRSTKLEDSAMYFCASSNAGQETQYFGPGTRLLVL.

The V gene is TRBV9, the J gene TRBJ2-1, with a tentative D call TRBD2 (5 bases). Germline CDR1 and CDR2: SGDLS and YYNGEE. CDR3 size: 17 residues. Trimming shortened V by 0 bases and J by 7 bases, and 20 bases separated the two germline ends. The CDR3 here is CASSVAWVGVGLNEQFF. In nucleotides, the CDR3 is TGTGCCAGCAGCGTAGCTTGGGTGGGAGTAGGCTTGAATGAGCAGTTCTTC.

The rearrangement links TRBV5-1 to TRBJ2-1; D unclear. There are 16 residues in the CDR3. Deletions cut 4 bases from V and 0 bases from J, with 14 bases between. Germline V CDR1 and CDR2: SGHRS, YFSETQ. The CDR3 here is CASSRDTSSSYNEQFF. CDR3 bases: TGCGCCAGCAGCCGAGACACCTCGAGCTCCTACAATGAGCAGTTCTTC. Filled out from reference TRBV5-1 and TRBJ2-1, the complete variable domain reads KAGVTQTPRYLIKTRGQQVTLSCSPISGHRSVSWYQQTPGQGLQFLFEYFSETQRNKGNFPGRFSGRQFSNSRSEMNVSTLELGDSALYLCASSRDTSSSYNEQFFGPGTRLTVL.

CDR3 bases: TGTGCCAGCAGTGAAGGAAGGGGAATTCGGACCTACGAGCAGTACTTC. Encoded protein: CASSEGRGIRTYEQYF. This chain connects TRBV6-1 to TRBJ2-7, with D perhaps matching TRBD1 (5 bases). V was shortened by 1 base and J by 2 bases, with 15 bases between the two germline ends. CDR1 is MNHNS and CDR2 is SASEGT in the germline V gene. This CDR3 has 16 amino acids.

The chain carries TRBV30 and TRBJ2-1, with 11 bases matching TRBD2. V was clipped by 5 bases and J by 5 bases; unmatched bases: 11. Germline-derived CDR1 and CDR2 are GTSNPN and SVGIG (reference sequence). This CDR3 comprises 16 residues. The CDR3 here is CAWARRTSGSDNEQFF. CDR3 DNA sequence: TGTGCCTGGGCCCGAAGGACTAGCGGGTCCGACAATGAGCAGTTCTTC. Based on the CDR3 plus reference TRBV30 and TRBJ2-1, the full variable domain is SQTIHQWPATLVQPVGSPLSLECTVEGTSNPNLYWYRQAAGRGLQLLFYSVGIGQISSEVPQNLSASRPQDRQFILSSKKLLLSDSGFYLCAWARRTSGSDNEQFFGPGTRLTVL.

The rearrangement uses TRBV6-6 and TRBJ2-2, with a tentative D call TRBD1 (5 bases). The CDR3 loop spans 16 amino acids. Germline CDR1 and CDR2: MNHNY and SVGAGI (reference sequence). V was shortened by 7 bases and J by 4 bases, with 19 bases between the two germline ends. The CDR3 protein is CASIGSGQTITGELFF. CDR3 in DNA: TGTGCCAGCATAGGTTCAGGGCAGACCATCACCGGGGAGCTGTTTTTT.

The chain recombines TRBV9 with TRBJ2-2; possible D gene TRBD2, 5 bases. CDR1 SGDLS and CDR2 YYNGEE come from the germline V gene. V lost 0 bases and J 6 bases, leaving 12 bases between the germline ends. The CDR3 is 15 residues long. Written as DNA, the CDR3 is TGTGCCAGCAGCGTAGATAGTCTGAGGGCCGGGGAGCTGTTTTTT. Translation gives CASSVDSLRAGELFF.

This sequence joins TRBV11-2 and TRBJ2-5, with TRBD1 matching over 10 bases. The CDR3 extends over 15 amino acids. Germline-derived CDR1 and CDR2 are SGHAT and FQNNGV. V was pared by 6 bases and J by 3 bases, with 7 bases of the junction left unmatched. The CDR3: CASRRPGQGKETQYF. As DNA, the CDR3 is TGTGCCAGCAGACGGCCGGGACAGGGGAAAGAGACCCAGTACTTC.

The rearrangement links TRBV28 to TRBJ2-7; no definite D call. V dropped 5 bases and J dropped 3 bases, with 11 bases sitting between them. From germline, CDR1 is MDHEN and CDR2 SYDVKM. CDR3 length: 13 residues. The CDR3 sequence: CASSPNPDYEQYF. DNA for the CDR3: TGTGCCAGCAGTCCAAACCCTGACTACGAGCAGTACTTC.

This clone was counted between two and nine times. V and J are TRBV5-5 and TRBJ1-2; D unresolved. CDR3 size: 13 residues. Per germline, CDR1 SGHKS and CDR2 YYEKEE (reference sequence). Trimming stripped 0 bases from V and 8 bases from J, with 11 bases between. DNA of the CDR3: TGTGCCAGCAGCTTGGCCACGGCCGGCGGCTACACCTTC. Protein product: CASSLATAGGYTF. Full variable domain (missing parts from reference TRBV5-5 and TRBJ1-2): DAGVTQSPTHLIKTRGQQVTLRCSPISGHKSVSWYQQVLGQGPQFIFQYYEKEERGRGNFPDRFSARQFPNYSSELNVNALLLGDSALYLCASSLATAGGYTFGSGTRLTVV.

The chain couples TRBV5-1 to TRBJ2-1, with 9 bases that match TRBD2. In germline, CDR1 is SGHRS, CDR2 YFSETQ. The junction had 7 bases not matched to a gene; V was cut back by 0 bases and J by 9 bases. This CDR3 spans 15 amino acids. The CDR3 coding sequence is TGCGCCAGCAGCTTGGTTAGCGGGAGCGATTTTGAGCAGTTCTTC. Encoded protein: CASSLVSGSDFEQFF.

As to this clone: The same CDR3 also results from other DNA sequences found in this sample. The chain carries TRBV2 and TRBJ1-3; D is perhaps TRBD1 (6 bases). Germline V gene sequence: CDR1 SNHLY, CDR2 FYNNEI. This CDR3 comprises 13 residues. Trimming took 8 bases from V and 0 from J, leaving 8 bases between them. The CDR3, as DNA: TGTGCCAGCGGGACAAGCTCTGGAAACACCATATATTTT. Translated, it gives CASGTSSGNTIYF.

The CDR3 here is CASSREQGYITEAFF. The CDR3 bases are TGTGCCAGCAGCAGAGAACAGGGGTATATAACTGAAGCTTTCTTT. The rearrangement uses TRBV7-9 and TRBJ1-1; 7 nucleotides align to TRBD1. Unmatched junction bases numbered 11, after V lost 5 bases and J lost 5 bases. The CDR3 length is 15 residues. The V gene's germline CDR1 is SEHNR and CDR2 FQNEAQ (reference sequence).

This chain connects TRBV29-1 to TRBJ2-5; D gene uncertain. CDR1 is SQVTM and CDR2 is ANQGSEA in the germline V gene. This CDR3 contains 15 residues. V lost 4 bases and J lost 8, with 23 bases in between. DNA of the CDR3: TGCAGCGTTGTACAACCCAGTCCCCCCCAAGGAACCCAGTACTTC. This translates into CSVVQPSPPQGTQYF. The full variable domain, completed using reference TRBV29-1 and TRBJ2-5, is SAVISQKPSRDICQRGTSLTIQCQVDSQVTMMFWYRQQPGQSLTLIATANQGSEATYESGFVIDKFPISRPNLTFSTLTVSNMSPEDSSIYLCSVVQPSPPQGTQYFGPGTRLLVL.

The chain employs TRBV6-8 and TRBJ2-2; TRBD2 aligns across 7 bases. The germline V gene has CDR1 MNHGY and CDR2 SAAAGT. The CDR3 totals 13 residues. V lost 7 bases to trimming and J lost 6 bases; unmatched junction nucleotides: 5. CDR3 DNA sequence: TGTGCCAGCACTATTAGCGGGCCCGGGGAGCTGTTTTTT. Its protein is CASTISGPGELFF.

This rearrangement joins TRBV28 to TRBJ1-3; D gene ambiguous. Germline CDR1 MDHEN, CDR2 SYDVKM. V was cut by 8 bases and J by 4 bases, with 9 bases left in between. The CDR3 is 12 residues long. CDR3 amino acids: CASEHPGNTIYF. The DNA for the CDR3 is TGTGCCAGCGAACACCCCGGAAACACCATATATTTT.

V gene TRBV30 combines with J gene TRBJ1-6; the D is unclear. The germline V gene encodes CDR1 GTSNPN and CDR2 SVGIG (reference sequence). This CDR3 is 16 amino acids long. V lost 2 bases and J lost 7, with 18 bases in between. CDR3 loop: CAWSTFTGRGNSPLHF. Here the CDR3 DNA reads TGTGCCTGGAGTACCTTCACCGGACGGGGAAATTCACCCCTCCACTTT.